This TCR beta chain is drawn from a study of T cell clonality in common variable immunodeficiency. A note on this clone: The observed sequence ends 3 residues before the CDR3 terminus, with the missing tail filled in from the germline J gene.

The V gene's germline CDR1 is SGHVS and CDR2 FQNEAQ. The V and J ends lost 2 bases and 7 bases respectively, with 9 bases between them. This CDR3 is built from 13 residues. Patients and controls were mostly of Caucasian heritage. The method was immunoSEQ multiplex PCR; TCRdb's version includes in-frame clones alone and lacks a portion of them. This sample carries about 81,000 clones and no singletons, and 0.8% goes to the top ten. The sample was peripheral blood mononuclear cells. The chain joins TRBV7-8 to TRBJ1-3; D might be TRBD1 (5 bases). The clonotype was recovered from a person aged 18 to 75 in good health. CDR3 DNA (partial): TGTGCCAGCAGCTTATCACAGGCTAACACC. Protein product: CASSLSQANT. The CDR3 in its entirety is CASSLSQANTIYF.